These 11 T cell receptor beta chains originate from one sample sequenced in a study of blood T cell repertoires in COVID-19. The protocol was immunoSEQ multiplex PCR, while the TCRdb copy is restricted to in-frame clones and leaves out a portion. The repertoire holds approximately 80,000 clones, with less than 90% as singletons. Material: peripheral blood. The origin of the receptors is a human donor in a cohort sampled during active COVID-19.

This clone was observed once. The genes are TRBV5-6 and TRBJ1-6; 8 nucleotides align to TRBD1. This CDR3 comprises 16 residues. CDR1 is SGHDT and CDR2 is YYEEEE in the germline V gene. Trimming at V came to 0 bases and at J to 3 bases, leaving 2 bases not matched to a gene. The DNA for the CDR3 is TGTGCCAGCAGCTTGGGGACAGGGCGCTATAATTCACCCCTCCACTTT. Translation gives CASSLGTGRYNSPLHF.

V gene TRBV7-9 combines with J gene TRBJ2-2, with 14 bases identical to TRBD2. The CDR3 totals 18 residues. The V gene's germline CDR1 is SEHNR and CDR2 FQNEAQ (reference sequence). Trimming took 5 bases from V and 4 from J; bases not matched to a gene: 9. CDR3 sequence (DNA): TGTGCCAGCAGCCCAAGACTAGCGGGAGGGCTCGGCACCGGGGAGCTGTTTTTT. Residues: CASSPRLAGGLGTGELFF.

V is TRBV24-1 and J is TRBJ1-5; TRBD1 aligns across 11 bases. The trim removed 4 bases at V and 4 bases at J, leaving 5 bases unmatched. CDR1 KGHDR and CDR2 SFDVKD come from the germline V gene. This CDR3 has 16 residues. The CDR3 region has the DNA TGTGCCACCAGTGACCCCGGGACAGGGGGAAATCAGCCCCAGCATTTT. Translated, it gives CATSDPGTGGNQPQHF.

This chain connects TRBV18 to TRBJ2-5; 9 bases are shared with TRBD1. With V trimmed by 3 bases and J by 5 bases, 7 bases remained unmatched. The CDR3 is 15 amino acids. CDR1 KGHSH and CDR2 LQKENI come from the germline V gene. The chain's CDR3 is CASSPQQGAHETQYF. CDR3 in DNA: TGTGCCAGCTCACCGCAACAGGGGGCGCATGAGACCCAGTACTTC.

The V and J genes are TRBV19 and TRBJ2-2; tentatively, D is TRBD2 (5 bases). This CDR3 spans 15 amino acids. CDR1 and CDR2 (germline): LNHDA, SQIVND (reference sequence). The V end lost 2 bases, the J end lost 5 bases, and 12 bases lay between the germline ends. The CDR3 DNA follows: TGTGCCAGTAGTATAACGACTCCGGGGACCGGGGAGCTGTTTTTT. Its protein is CASSITTPGTGELFF.

The CDR3 coding sequence is TGTGCCAGCAGTGGAACAGGGGACACTGAAGCTTTCTTT. Residues: CASSGTGDTEAFF. The V call is TRBV2, the J call TRBJ1-1; 7 bases are shared with TRBD1. This CDR3 spans 13 amino acids. The trim removed 4 bases at V and 3 bases at J, leaving 2 bases unmatched. CDR1 and CDR2 (germline): SNHLY, FYNNEI.

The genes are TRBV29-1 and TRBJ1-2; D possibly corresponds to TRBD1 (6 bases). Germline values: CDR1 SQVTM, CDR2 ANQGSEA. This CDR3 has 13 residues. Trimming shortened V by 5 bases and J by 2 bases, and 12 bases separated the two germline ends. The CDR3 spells CSVPWTENYGYTF. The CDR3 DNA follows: TGCAGCGTTCCCTGGACAGAGAACTATGGCTACACCTTC.

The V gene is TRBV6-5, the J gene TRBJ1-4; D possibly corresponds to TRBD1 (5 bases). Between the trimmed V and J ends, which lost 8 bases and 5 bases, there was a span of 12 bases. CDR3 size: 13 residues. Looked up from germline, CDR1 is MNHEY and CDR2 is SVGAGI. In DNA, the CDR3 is TGTGCCAGCGGCAAGGGGCCAAATGAAAAACTGTTTTTT. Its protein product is CASGKGPNEKLFF.

The DNA for the CDR3 is TGTGCCAGCAGCATGATGACAGATAGCTATGGCTACACCTTC. It is translated as CASSMMTDSYGYTF. This chain joins TRBV7-9 and TRBJ1-2; D is possibly TRBD1 (5 bases). The germline gives CDR1 SEHNR, CDR2 FQNEAQ (reference sequence). The ends were cut back, 5 bases at V and 4 bases at J, with 14 bases in the middle. The CDR3 loop spans 14 amino acids.

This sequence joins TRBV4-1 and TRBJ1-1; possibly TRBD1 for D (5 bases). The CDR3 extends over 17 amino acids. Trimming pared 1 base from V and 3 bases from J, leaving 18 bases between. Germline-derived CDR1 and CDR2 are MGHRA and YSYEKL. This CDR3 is CASSQATVRVRYTEAFF. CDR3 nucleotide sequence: TGCGCCAGCAGCCAAGCGACAGTAAGGGTCCGGTACACTGAAGCTTTCTTT.

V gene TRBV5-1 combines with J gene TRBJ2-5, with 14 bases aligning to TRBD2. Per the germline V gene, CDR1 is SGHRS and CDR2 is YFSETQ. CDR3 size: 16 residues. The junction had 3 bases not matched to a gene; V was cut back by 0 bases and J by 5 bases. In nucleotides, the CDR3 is TGCGCCAGCAGCTTGGGGACTAGCGGGAGGCTGGAGACCCAGTACTTC. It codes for CASSLGTSGRLETQYF.